Below are 31 T cell receptor beta chains sequenced from a single sample in a study of blood T cell repertoires in COVID-19. This table comes from immunoSEQ multiplex PCR, and its TCRdb copy is limited to in-frame clones, with some not included. The sample contains under 95,000 clones, roughly 85% of which appear only once. Sequenced input: peripheral blood. These receptors were obtained from a human donor in a cohort sampled during active COVID-19.

This chain connects TRBV7-8 to TRBJ1-2, with 8 bases that match TRBD1. V lost 4 bases and J lost 4; bases outside the gene matches: 8. Looked up from germline, CDR1 is SGHVS and CDR2 is FQNEAQ. CDR3 length equals 15 residues. CDR3 protein: CASSSGQGGVYGYTF. The CDR3 DNA reads TGTGCCAGCAGCTCTGGACAGGGTGGCGTCTATGGCTACACCTTC.

The gene calls are TRBV9 and TRBJ1-1; a weak D match, TRBD1 (5 bases). CDR3 length equals 14 residues. Trimming shortened V by 0 bases and J by 3 bases, and 9 bases separated the two germline ends. Germline assignment: CDR1 SGDLS and CDR2 YYNGEE. Here the CDR3 DNA reads TGTGCCAGCAGCGTAGGGGACTTCTACACTGAAGCTTTCTTT. Its protein is CASSVGDFYTEAFF.

This chain links TRBV15 with TRBJ2-1, with 9 bases aligning to TRBD2. Germline loops: CDR1 LNHNV, CDR2 YYDKDF (reference sequence). This CDR3 comprises 17 residues. The trim removed 0 bases at V and 8 bases at J, leaving 11 bases unmatched. CDR3 nucleotides: TGTGCCACCAGCAGAGATGGGGGTAGCGGGAGTCCCCATGAGCAGTTCTTC. Translated: CATSRDGGSGSPHEQFF.

The chain employs TRBV7-2 and TRBJ1-1; maybe TRBD1 (6 bases). In germline, CDR1 is SGHTA, CDR2 FQGNSA. The CDR3 length is 16 residues. V was trimmed by 1 base and J by 5 bases, leaving 17 bases between them. CDR3 nucleotides: TGTGCCAGCAGCTTAGGGTTGCAGGGGTTAATTACTGAAGCTTTCTTT. This encodes CASSLGLQGLITEAFF.

The chain has TRBV27 and TRBJ2-7; D is perhaps TRBD2 (7 bases). V shed 3 bases and J shed 2 bases, with 17 bases lying between them. Germline values: CDR1 MNHEY, CDR2 SMNVEV (reference sequence). The CDR3 has 16 amino acids. For the CDR3, the DNA is TGTGCCAGCAGTTTGGGCGGCCGGGGGGCCGCCTACGAGCAGTACTTC. This translates into CASSLGGRGAAYEQYF.

The chain recombines TRBV9 with TRBJ2-3; D is undetermined. Germline V gene data show CDR1 as SGDLS and CDR2 as YYNGEE. Deletions cut 0 bases from V and 4 bases from J, with 6 bases between. The CDR3 has 13 amino acids. The DNA of the CDR3 is TGTGCCAGCAGCGTAGCGGGTCCAGATACGCAGTATTTT. This translates into CASSVAGPDTQYF.

V is TRBV18 and J is TRBJ1-1; D possibly corresponds to TRBD1 (6 bases). The germline V gene encodes CDR1 KGHSH and CDR2 LQKENI. The CDR3 is 14 residues long. Trimming took 6 bases from V and 3 from J, leaving 14 bases between them. The CDR3, as DNA: TGTGCCAGCTCGCCCAGGGGTTGGGACACTGAAGCTTTCTTT. Amino acids: CASSPRGWDTEAFF.

The rearrangement uses TRBV18 and TRBJ1-5, with unresolved D. Germline V CDR1 and CDR2: KGHSH, LQKENI. With 2 bases removed from V and 9 bases from J, the gap between germline ends came to 11 bases. There are 13 residues in the CDR3. The CDR3 DNA sequence: TGTGCCAGCTCACCAGAACTCGATCGGCCCCAGCATTTT. Translating gives CASSPELDRPQHF.

The rearrangement links TRBV28 to TRBJ2-7; 8 positions agree with TRBD1. There are 15 residues in the CDR3. The V gene's germline CDR1 is MDHEN and CDR2 SYDVKM. J lost 8 bases, V lost 1 base, and 10 bases had no gene match. The CDR3 sequence: CASSLFGQGRLQQYF. CDR3 DNA: TGTGCCAGCAGTTTATTCGGACAGGGCCGATTACAGCAGTACTTC.

The V and J genes are TRBV9 and TRBJ2-5; D uncertain. Germline V gene data show CDR1 as SGDLS and CDR2 as YYNGEE. CDR3 length equals 13 residues. Trimming removed 0 bases from V and 9 bases from J, with 12 bases in between. CDR3 sequence reads: CASSVGPAGAQYF. The CDR3 DNA reads as TGTGCCAGCAGCGTAGGACCGGCTGGAGCCCAGTACTTC.

The V and J genes are TRBV6-6 and TRBJ2-1; TRBD2 matches 7 bases. In germline, CDR1 is MNHNY, CDR2 SVGAGI (reference sequence). The junction had 6 bases not matched to a gene; V was cut back by 7 bases and J by 3 bases. This CDR3 region has 14 residues. CDR3 residues: CASIKGGGYNEQFF. Here the CDR3 DNA reads TGTGCCAGCATCAAGGGCGGGGGCTACAATGAGCAGTTCTTC.

The chain carries TRBV18 and TRBJ2-5, with a weak D call TRBD1 (6 bases). Trimming took 0 bases from V and 5 from J, leaving 13 bases between them. CDR1 and CDR2 (germline): KGHSH, LQKENI. The CDR3 contains 15 residues. CDR3 sequence: CASSPPSGVGETQYF. In DNA, the CDR3 is TGTGCCAGCTCACCACCGTCAGGGGTAGGGGAGACCCAGTACTTC. The full variable domain, rest sourced from reference TRBV18 and TRBJ2-5, is NAGVMQNPRHLVRRRGQEARLRCSPMKGHSHVYWYRQLPEEGLKFMVYLQKENIIDESGMPKERFSAEFPKEGPSILRIQQVVRGDSAAYFCASSPPSGVGETQYFGPGTRLLVL.

The chain has TRBV4-1 and TRBJ1-1, with a weak D call TRBD1 (5 bases). V was trimmed by 6 bases and J by 6 bases, leaving 11 bases between them. Germline V gives CDR1 MGHRA, CDR2 YSYEKL. The CDR3 is made up of 12 amino acids. CDR3 sequence: CASRQGKAEAFF. CDR3 nucleotide sequence: TGCGCCAGCAGGCAGGGTAAAGCTGAAGCTTTCTTT.

The chain is built from TRBV27 and TRBJ2-7; D is ambiguous. There are 14 residues in the CDR3. Germline loops: CDR1 MNHEY, CDR2 SMNVEV (reference sequence). V shed 9 bases and J shed 2 bases, with 17 bases lying between them. The CDR3 region is CASSPALGPYEQYF. CDR3 DNA sequence: TGTGCCAGTAGCCCCGCGCTGGGTCCCTACGAGCAGTACTTC.

This clone was observed many times. The genes are TRBV2 and TRBJ1-2; D is possibly TRBD1 (6 bases). This CDR3 is 14 amino acids long. Germline V gene data show CDR1 as SNHLY and CDR2 as FYNNEI. The V end was cut by 6 bases, the J end by 7 bases, with 18 bases between. DNA for the CDR3: TGTGCCAGCAGCCCCGGACCCATAGGGGGTGGCTACACCTTC. Protein product: CASSPGPIGGGYTF.

CDR3 coding DNA: TGTGCCAGCAGCTTAAGCGGAAATTCACCCCTCCACTTT. This translates into CASSLSGNSPLHF. The V gene is TRBV13, the J gene TRBJ1-6; D remains ambiguous. The germline gives CDR1 PRHDT, CDR2 FYEKMQ (reference sequence). There are 13 residues in the CDR3. Trimming left V 2 bases short and J 7 bases short, with 6 bases between.

The chain couples TRBV2 to TRBJ2-5, with 10 positions matching TRBD1. J lost 2 bases, V lost 1 base, and 4 bases had no gene match. The CDR3 consists of 16 residues. Germline lookup yields CDR1 SNHLY and CDR2 FYNNEI. The chain's CDR3 is CASSEGQGAVQETQYF. The DNA for the CDR3 is TGTGCCAGCAGTGAAGGACAGGGGGCGGTGCAAGAGACCCAGTACTTC.

This clone was seen only once. The chain recombines TRBV6-1 with TRBJ1-4; D is uncertain. From germline, CDR1 is MNHNS and CDR2 SASEGT. The CDR3 is 15 residues long. Trimming cost V 2 bases and J 7 bases, with 14 bases left between them. CDR3 in amino acids: CASSEQTGVGEKLFF. In DNA, the CDR3 is TGTGCCAGCAGTGAACAAACCGGGGTTGGTGAAAAACTGTTTTTT.

The sample holds a few counts of this clone. The chain uses TRBV4-1 and TRBJ2-5; 10 nucleotides align to TRBD1. This CDR3 has 16 residues. V was clipped by 4 bases and J by 5 bases; unmatched bases: 10. Germline CDR1 and CDR2: MGHRA and YSYEKL. In DNA, the CDR3 is TGCGCCAGCAGCCCGGGACAGGGGAGGCAAGTTGAGACCCAGTACTTC. Encoded protein: CASSPGQGRQVETQYF.

The genes are TRBV28 and TRBJ1-2; D gene unclear. Germline values: CDR1 MDHEN, CDR2 SYDVKM. The CDR3 totals 10 residues. The V gene lost 6 bases and the J gene lost 3 bases, with 2 bases spanning the gap. The CDR3 DNA reads as TGTGCCAGCAGCGACTATGGCTACACCTTC. This translates into CASSDYGYTF.

V is TRBV7-6 and J is TRBJ1-6, with TRBD1 matching over 7 bases. From germline, CDR1 is SGHVS and CDR2 FNYEAQ. Trimming removed 0 bases from V and 8 bases from J; junction bases left unmatched: 7. The CDR3 consists of 16 residues. CDR3 protein: CASSLAGDSTYSPLHF. In DNA, the CDR3 is TGTGCCAGCAGCTTAGCGGGGGACAGCACCTATTCACCCCTCCACTTT.

The J gene is TRBJ2-7, the V gene TRBV5-5; 9 bases agree with TRBD1. There are 14 residues in the CDR3. Germline V gene lookup returns CDR1 SGHKS and CDR2 YYEKEE (reference sequence). With V trimmed by 5 bases and J by 3 bases, 6 bases remained unmatched. CDR3 coding DNA: TGTGCCAGCAGACGGGACAGGGCGAACTACGAGCAGTACTTC. It specifies CASRRDRANYEQYF.

The chain is built from TRBV23-1 and TRBJ2-3; D perhaps matches TRBD1 (5 bases). TRBV23-1 is an ORF, with its function uncertain. V lost 11 bases and J 2 bases, leaving 17 bases between the germline ends. The CDR3 contains 14 residues. CDR3 sequence: CAPRTGPTTDTQYF. DNA for the CDR3: TGCGCCCCCCGCACAGGCCCGACCACAGATACGCAGTATTTT.

This clone was seen just once. V usage is TRBV9 and J usage is TRBJ2-1; D is perhaps TRBD1 (6 bases). Trimming shortened V by 0 bases and J by 2 bases, and 12 bases separated the two germline ends. CDR3 length: 16 residues. CDR1 and CDR2 from the germline V gene are SGDLS and YYNGEE. The CDR3 DNA follows: TGTGCCAGCAGCGTAGAGGGCAGGGGTGCCTACAATGAGCAGTTCTTC. Translating gives CASSVEGRGAYNEQFF.

The chain couples TRBV14 to TRBJ1-5; D possibly corresponds to TRBD1 (6 bases). The CDR3 sequence is 14 residues long. V was trimmed by 3 bases and J by 3 bases, leaving 9 bases between them. Germline loops: CDR1 SGHDN, CDR2 FVKESK. CDR3 bases: TGTGCCAGCAGCCAGACAGGATCCAATCAGCCCCAGCATTTT. It specifies CASSQTGSNQPQHF. The full variable domain, rest sourced from reference TRBV14 and TRBJ1-5, is EAGVTQFPSHSVIEKGQTVTLRCDPISGHDNLYWYRRVMGKEIKFLLHFVKESKQDESGMPNNRFLAERTGGTYSTLKVQPAELEDSGVYFCASSQTGSNQPQHFGDGTRLSIL.

The sample holds one count of this clone. This rearrangement joins TRBV24-1 to TRBJ2-2; TRBD1 matches at 8 bases. CDR1 and CDR2 from the germline V gene are KGHDR and SFDVKD. Germline trimming cut 3 bases from V and 3 bases from J; bases unmatched to any gene: 5. The CDR3 has 16 amino acids. The chain's CDR3 is CATSDTTGGDTGELFF. The CDR3 nucleotides are TGTGCCACCAGTGATACCACAGGGGGAGACACCGGGGAGCTGTTTTTT.

This chain links TRBV2 with TRBJ2-3, with TRBD2 identical over 9 bases. This CDR3 contains 14 residues. Germline V CDR1 and CDR2: SNHLY, FYNNEI. The ends lost 4 bases at V and 6 bases at J; junction bases unmatched: 5. The DNA for the CDR3 is TGTGCCAGCAGTGTAGCGGGAGAGCAGGATACGCAGTATTTT. This sequence encodes CASSVAGEQDTQYF.

The gene calls are TRBV28 and TRBJ2-7; 7 nucleotides align to TRBD2. V gave up 2 bases and J gave up 1 base; unmatched junction bases: 14. CDR3 length: 18 amino acids. The germline V gene has CDR1 MDHEN and CDR2 SYDVKM. The CDR3 DNA reads TGTGCCAGCAGTTTAAGGAAATCCAGGAGGGAGGGGTCCTACGAGCAGTACTTC. Protein sequence: CASSLRKSRREGSYEQYF.

The genes are TRBV6-5 and TRBJ2-7; D gene uncertain. The germline CDR1 and CDR2 sequences are MNHEY and SVGAGI. Trimming stripped 6 bases from V and 4 bases from J, with 16 bases between. The CDR3 contains 14 residues. CDR3 DNA sequence: TGTGCCAGCAGATCCCGCCTTTCCCTATACGAGCAGTACTTC. Translation: CASRSRLSLYEQYF.

CDR3 DNA sequence: TGTGCCAGCAGAGCGAAGGAGGAGATAGCCAAAAACATTCAGTACTTC. Its protein is CASRAKEEIAKNIQYF. The chain has TRBV21-1 and TRBJ2-4; the table gives TRBD2 as D, unverified against the DNA. TRBV21-1 is designated a pseudogene. CDR3 length: 16 amino acids.

V and J are TRBV27 and TRBJ2-1; TRBD2 aligns across 9 bases. The CDR3 has 14 amino acids. Trimming removed 8 bases from V and 1 base from J; junction bases left unmatched: 3. CDR1 and CDR2 (germline): MNHEY, SMNVEV (reference sequence). The CDR3 nucleotides read TGTGCCAGCCACCTAGCGGGATCCTACAATGAGCAGTTCTTC. Protein product: CASHLAGSYNEQFF.